This TCR beta chain was sequenced during a study of CD4 T cells in relation to SARS-CoV-2 and coronaviruses. Overall study results and limits: The cross-reactivity analysis covered only spike protein, not other viral proteins. In about 65% of donors, memory CD4+ clonotypes crossrecognized SARS-CoV-2 and at least one common cold coronavirus spike.

Notes on this clone: Antigen unknown.

Trimming removed 9 bases from V and 7 bases from J, with 15 bases in between. The germline gives CDR1 KGHDR, CDR2 SFDVKD. This CDR3 has 12 residues. CEF-cultured naive and memory CD4+ T cell DNA got survey-level sequencing. Libraries were prepared by immunoSEQ multiplex PCR; TCRdb keeps only in-frame clonotypes and omits some of them. In the table there are 30,000 to 40,000 clones, around four fifths of which are singletons. Sequencing input: memory CD4+ T cells from PBMCs, cultured in vitro. The source is an adult with COVID-19. The chain has TRBV24-1 and TRBJ2-7; possible D gene TRBD1, 5 bases. CDR3 nucleotide sequence: TGTGCCACCCAGACGCAGGGCGGAGAGCAGTACTTC. It translates to CATQTQGGEQYF.